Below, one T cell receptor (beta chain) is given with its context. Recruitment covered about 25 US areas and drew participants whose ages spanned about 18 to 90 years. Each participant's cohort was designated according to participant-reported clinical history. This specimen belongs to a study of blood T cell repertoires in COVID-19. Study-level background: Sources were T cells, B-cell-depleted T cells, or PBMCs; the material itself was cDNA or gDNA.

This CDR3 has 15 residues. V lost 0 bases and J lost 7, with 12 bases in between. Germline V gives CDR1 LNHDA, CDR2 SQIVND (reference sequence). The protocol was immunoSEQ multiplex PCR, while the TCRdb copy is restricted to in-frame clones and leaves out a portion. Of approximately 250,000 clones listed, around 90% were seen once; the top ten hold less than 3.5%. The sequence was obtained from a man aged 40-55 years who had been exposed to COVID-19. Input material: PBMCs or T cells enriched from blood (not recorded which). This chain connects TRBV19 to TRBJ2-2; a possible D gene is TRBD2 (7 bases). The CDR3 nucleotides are TGTGCCAGTAGTATAGACATAGGGGGGGTCGGGGAGCTGTTTTTT. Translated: CASSIDIGGVGELFF.